This T cell receptor (beta chain) was observed in a study of T cells in localized non-small cell lung cancer. Whole-study findings and limits: T cell clonality was highest in uninvolved adjacent lung, above tumor. Investigators sequenced only a single tumor region, leaving heterogeneity possible.

Method: immunoSEQ multiplex PCR; TCRdb's copy keeps in-frame clones and lacks some. The sample includes around 50,000 clones, around nine tenths of them seen just once. Germline CDR1 reads MNHEY; CDR2 reads SMNVEV (reference sequence). This CDR3 contains 13 residues. Deletions cut 2 bases from V and 4 bases from J, with 8 bases between. In regard to this clone: Its cognate antigen is unknown.

Material: PBMCs, obtained before any cancer treatment. The sequence came from a female donor with stage II lung adenocarcinoma. The genes are TRBV27 and TRBJ1-1; D not certain. CDR3 region: CASSLSKGTEAFF. The CDR3 nucleotides are TGTGCCAGCAGTTTAAGTAAAGGCACTGAAGCTTTCTTT.